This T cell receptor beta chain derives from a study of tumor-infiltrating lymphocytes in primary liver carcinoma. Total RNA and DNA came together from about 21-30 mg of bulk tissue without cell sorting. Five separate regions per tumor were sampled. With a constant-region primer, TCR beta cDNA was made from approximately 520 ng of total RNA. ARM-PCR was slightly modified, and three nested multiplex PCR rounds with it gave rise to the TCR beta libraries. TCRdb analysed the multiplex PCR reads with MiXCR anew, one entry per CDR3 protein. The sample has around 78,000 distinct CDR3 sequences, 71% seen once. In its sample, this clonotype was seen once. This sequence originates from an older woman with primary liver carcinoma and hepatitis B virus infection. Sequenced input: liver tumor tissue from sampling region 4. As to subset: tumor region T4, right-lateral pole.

CDR3 nucleotides: TGTGTCAACAGTTACTCGGGGACAGCGTTCCACGAGCAGTACTTC. Translated: CVNSYSGTAFHEQYF. This chain uses TRBV6-6 with TRBJ2-7; 7 bases match TRBD1. The CDR3 consists of 15 residues. Germline loops: CDR1 MNHNY, CDR2 SVGAGI (reference sequence).